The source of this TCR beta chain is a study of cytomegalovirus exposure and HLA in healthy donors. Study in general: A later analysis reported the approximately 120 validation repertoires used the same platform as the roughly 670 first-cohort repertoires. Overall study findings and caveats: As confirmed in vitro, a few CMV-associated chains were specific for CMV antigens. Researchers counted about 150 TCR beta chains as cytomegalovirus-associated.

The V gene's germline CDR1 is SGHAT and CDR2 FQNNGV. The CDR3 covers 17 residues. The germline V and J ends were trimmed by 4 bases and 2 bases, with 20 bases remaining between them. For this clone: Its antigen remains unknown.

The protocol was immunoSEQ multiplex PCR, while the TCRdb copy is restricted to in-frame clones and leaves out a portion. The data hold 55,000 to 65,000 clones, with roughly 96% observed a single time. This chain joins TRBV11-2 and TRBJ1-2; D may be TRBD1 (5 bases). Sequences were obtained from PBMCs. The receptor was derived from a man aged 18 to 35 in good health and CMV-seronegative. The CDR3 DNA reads TGTGCCAGCAGCTCGGGGCGGGAGGTAACTCGGAACTATGGCTACACCTTC. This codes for CASSSGREVTRNYGYTF.